This record looks at one T cell receptor (beta chain) sequence and its context. These data come from a study of OX40 agonist ivuxolimab in advanced cancers. Assay: immunoSEQ multiplex PCR; the TCRdb copy retains only in-frame clones and omits some. The sample shows approximately 75,000 clones, 90% of them seen only once. This CDR3 spans 14 amino acids. V was pared by 4 bases and J by 5 bases, with 3 bases of the junction left unmatched. Germline V gene sequence: CDR1 SGHRS, CDR2 YFSETQ. The clonotype comes from an adult with an advanced solid tumor such as melanoma, head and neck, liver or kidney cancer. This sample comprised CD4+ or CD8+ T cells sorted from blood, obtained in a trial of the OX40 agonist ivuxolimab. The rearrangement links TRBV5-1 to TRBJ2-2; the match to TRBD1 covers 9 bases. CDR3 protein: CASSIGQGTGELFF. The CDR3 region has the DNA TGCGCCAGCAGCATAGGACAGGGGACCGGGGAGCTGTTTTTT. The whole variable domain, filled in from reference TRBV5-1 and TRBJ2-2, reads KAGVTQTPRYLIKTRGQQVTLSCSPISGHRSVSWYQQTPGQGLQFLFEYFSETQRNKGNFPGRFSGRQFSNSRSEMNVSTLELGDSALYLCASSIGQGTGELFFGEGSRLTVL.